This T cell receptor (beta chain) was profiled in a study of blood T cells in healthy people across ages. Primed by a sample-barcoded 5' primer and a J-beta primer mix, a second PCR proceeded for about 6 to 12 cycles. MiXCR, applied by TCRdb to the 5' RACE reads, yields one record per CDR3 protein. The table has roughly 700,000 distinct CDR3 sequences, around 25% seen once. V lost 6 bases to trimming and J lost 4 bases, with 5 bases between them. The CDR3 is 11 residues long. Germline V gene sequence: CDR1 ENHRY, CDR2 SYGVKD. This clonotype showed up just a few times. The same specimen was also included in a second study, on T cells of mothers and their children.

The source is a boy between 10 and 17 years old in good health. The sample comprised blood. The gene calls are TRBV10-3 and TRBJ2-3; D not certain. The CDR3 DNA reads TGTGCCATCAGATCCCCAGATACGCAGTATTTT. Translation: CAIRSPDTQYF.